The 18 T cell receptor beta chains reported below all come from one sample, sequenced in a study of T cells expressing NK-cell markers. TCRdb re-called the 5' RACE reads; every CDR3 protein appears as one record, without DNA. The repertoire shows 150,000 to 200,000 distinct CDR3 sequences; the top ten hold roughly 20%. What was sequenced was blood T cells: a sorted CD56 or NKG2C T cell subset, CD4+ or CD8+ T cells, or bulk PBMC T cells (not recorded which). The origin of the receptors is a woman aged 18 to 75 in good health.

The chain uses TRBV14 and TRBJ2-1; the TRBD2 assignment by TCRdb is unverifiable without DNA. CDR1 is SGHDN, CDR2 FVKESK, per germline. The CDR3 totals 14 residues. CDR3 loop: CASSPGLVSSEQFF.

The chain joins TRBV5-1 to TRBJ2-3; as DNA is missing, the TRBD2 call by TCRdb cannot be tested. Germline CDR1 reads SGHRS; CDR2 reads YFSETQ. The length of the CDR3 is 14 residues. This CDR3 is CASSLEGVLDTQYF.

The chain carries TRBV20-1 and TRBJ2-7; TCRdb reports TRBD1, a call that lacks DNA to check it against. The CDR3 sequence is 14 residues long. The germline V gene encodes CDR1 DFQATT and CDR2 SNEGSKA (reference sequence). This CDR3 is CSASRQGVDYEQYF.

The V and J genes are TRBV19 and TRBJ1-1; TCRdb selects TRBD1, and the lack of DNA leaves this call unchecked. The CDR3 has 13 amino acids. Per germline, CDR1 LNHDA and CDR2 SQIVND (reference sequence). CDR3 amino acids: CASRVKGPTEAFF.

CDR3: CSASLGGSMNTEAFF. The rearrangement joins TRBV20-1 to TRBJ1-1; the D call of TRBD1 rests on TCRdb alone, since no DNA is present to check it. The CDR3 is 15 amino acids. The germline gives CDR1 DFQATT, CDR2 SNEGSKA (reference sequence).

The chain combines TRBV14 with TRBJ1-1. This CDR3 has 13 amino acids. Germline lookup yields CDR1 SGHDN and CDR2 FVKESK. CDR3 sequence reads: CASSQDLSGRAFF.

V and J are TRBV7-7 and TRBJ2-7. CDR1 SSHAT and CDR2 FNYEAQ come from the germline V gene (reference sequence). The CDR3 length is 13 residues. CDR3 sequence: CASSFSETGEQYF. Supplemented by reference TRBV7-7 and TRBJ2-7, the full variable domain reads GAGVSQSPRYKVTKRGQDVTLRCDPISSHATLYWYQQALGQGPEFLTYFNYEAQPDKSGLPSDRFSAERPEGSISTLTIQRTEQRDSAMYRCASSFSETGEQYFGPGTRLTVT.

The chain couples TRBV5-1 to TRBJ1-2; TCRdb's assignment of TRBD1 cannot be checked, as there is no DNA. The length of the CDR3 is 15 residues. Per germline, CDR1 SGHRS and CDR2 YFSETQ. The CDR3 reads CASSLATDREDGYTF.

The gene calls are TRBV2 and TRBJ2-1. The CDR3 runs 14 residues. Germline V gene lookup returns CDR1 SNHLY and CDR2 FYNNEI. This CDR3 is CASSESGSWYEQFF.

The chain employs TRBV7-2 and TRBJ2-3; the TCRdb D gene call, TRBD2, has no DNA to confirm it. The germline V gene encodes CDR1 SGHTA and CDR2 FQGNSA. The CDR3 spans 18 residues. The CDR3: CASSFVRRTRAGTDTQYF.

This chain connects TRBV27 to TRBJ1-6. The CDR3 runs 15 residues. Germline V gene sequence: CDR1 MNHEY, CDR2 SMNVEV (reference sequence). The CDR3 sequence: CASTNPSSYNSPLHF.

V is TRBV20-1 and J is TRBJ2-1. The length of the CDR3 is 16 residues. Germline CDR1 DFQATT, CDR2 SNEGSKA (reference sequence). The CDR3 reads CSASPVVGSSYNEQFF.

The chain has TRBV7-8 and TRBJ2-1; as DNA is missing, the TRBD2 call by TCRdb cannot be tested. Germline-derived CDR1 and CDR2 are SGHVS and FQNEAQ. The CDR3 is 16 residues long. The CDR3 loop reads CASSATGTSGGNEQFF.

This chain's CDR3 is CASSLEESGGSYEQYF. This chain joins TRBV5-1 and TRBJ2-7. This CDR3 is built from 16 residues. From germline, CDR1 is SGHRS and CDR2 YFSETQ.

The chain uses TRBV20-1 and TRBJ2-4; checking the TCRdb D call of TRBD2 is not possible without DNA. The length of the CDR3 is 14 residues. Germline CDR1 reads DFQATT; CDR2 reads SNEGSKA (reference sequence). The CDR3: CSPLAGLAKNIQYF.

The rearrangement uses TRBV28 and TRBJ2-5; with no DNA, the TCRdb D assignment of TRBD2 cannot be verified. Germline lookup yields CDR1 MDHEN and CDR2 SYDVKM. The CDR3 loop spans 16 amino acids. The CDR3 loop reads CASSLFGTSGRKTQYF.

The chain recombines TRBV6-5 with TRBJ1-1; TCRdb selects TRBD1, and the lack of DNA leaves this call unchecked. Germline CDR1 reads MNHEY; CDR2 reads SVGAGI. The CDR3 spans 14 residues. The CDR3 reads CASRLGTGGTEAFF.

This chain links TRBV29-1 with TRBJ1-2; the D call of TRBD1 rests on TCRdb alone, since no DNA is present to check it. Germline CDR1 and CDR2: SQVTM and ANQGSEA. The CDR3 is 15 residues long. The CDR3 loop is CSSGGVEGANYGYTF.